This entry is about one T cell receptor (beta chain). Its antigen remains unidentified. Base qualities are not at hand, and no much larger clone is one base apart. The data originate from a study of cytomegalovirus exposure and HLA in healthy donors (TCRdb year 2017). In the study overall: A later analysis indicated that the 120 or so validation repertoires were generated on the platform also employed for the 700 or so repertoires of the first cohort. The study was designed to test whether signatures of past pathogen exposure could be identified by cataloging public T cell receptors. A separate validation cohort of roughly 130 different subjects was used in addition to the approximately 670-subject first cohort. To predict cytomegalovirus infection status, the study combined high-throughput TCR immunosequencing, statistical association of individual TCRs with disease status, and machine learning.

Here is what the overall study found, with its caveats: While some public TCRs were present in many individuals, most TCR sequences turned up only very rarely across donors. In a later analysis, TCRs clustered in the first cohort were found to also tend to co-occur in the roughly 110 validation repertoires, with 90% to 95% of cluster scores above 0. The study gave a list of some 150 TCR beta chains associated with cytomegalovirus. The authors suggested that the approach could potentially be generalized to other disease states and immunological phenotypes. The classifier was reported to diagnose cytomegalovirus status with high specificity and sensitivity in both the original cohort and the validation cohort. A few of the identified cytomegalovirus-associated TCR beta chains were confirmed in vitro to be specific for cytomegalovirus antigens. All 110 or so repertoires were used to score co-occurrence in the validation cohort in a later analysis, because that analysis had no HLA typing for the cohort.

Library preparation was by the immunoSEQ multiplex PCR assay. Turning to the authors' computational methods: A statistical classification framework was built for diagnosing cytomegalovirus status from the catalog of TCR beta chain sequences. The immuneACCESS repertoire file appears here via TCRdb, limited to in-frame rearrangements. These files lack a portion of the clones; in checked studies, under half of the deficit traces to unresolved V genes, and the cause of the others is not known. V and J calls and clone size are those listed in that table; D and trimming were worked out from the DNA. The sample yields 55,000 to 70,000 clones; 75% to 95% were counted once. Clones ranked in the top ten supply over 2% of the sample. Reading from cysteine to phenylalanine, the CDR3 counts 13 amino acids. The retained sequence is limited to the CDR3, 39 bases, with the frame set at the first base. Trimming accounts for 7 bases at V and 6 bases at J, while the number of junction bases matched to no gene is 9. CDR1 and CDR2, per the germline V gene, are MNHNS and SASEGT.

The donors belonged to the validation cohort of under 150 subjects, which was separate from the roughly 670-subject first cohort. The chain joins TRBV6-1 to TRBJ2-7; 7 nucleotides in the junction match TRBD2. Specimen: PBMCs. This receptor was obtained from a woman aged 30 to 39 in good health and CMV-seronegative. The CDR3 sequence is CASKEGGSGEQYF. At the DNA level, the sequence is TGTGCCAGCAAGGAGGGAGGGTCGGGCGAGCAGTACTTC.